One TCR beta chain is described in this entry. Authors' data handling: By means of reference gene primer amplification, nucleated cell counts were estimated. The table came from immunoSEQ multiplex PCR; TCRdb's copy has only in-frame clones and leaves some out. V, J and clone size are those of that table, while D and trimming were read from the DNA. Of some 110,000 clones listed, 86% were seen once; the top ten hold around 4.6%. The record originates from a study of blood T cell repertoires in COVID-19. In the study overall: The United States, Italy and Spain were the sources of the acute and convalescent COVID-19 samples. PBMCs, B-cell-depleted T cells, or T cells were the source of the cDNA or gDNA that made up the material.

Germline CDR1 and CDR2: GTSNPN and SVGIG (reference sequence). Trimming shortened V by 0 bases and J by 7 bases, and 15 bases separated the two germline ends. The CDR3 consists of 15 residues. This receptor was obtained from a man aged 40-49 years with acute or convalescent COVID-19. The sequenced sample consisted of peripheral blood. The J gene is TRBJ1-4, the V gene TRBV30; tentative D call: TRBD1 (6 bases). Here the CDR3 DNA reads TGTGCCTGGAGTGTAATTTCTGGGGGCGGTGAAAAACTGTTTTTT. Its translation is CAWSVISGGGEKLFF.